This T cell receptor (beta chain) was recorded in a study of blood T cell repertoires in COVID-19 (dated by TCRdb to the early 2020s). Context from the whole study: Samples covering the acute and convalescent phases of COVID-19 were provided by collaborators in the United States, Italy and Spain. Deeply sampled blood TCRbeta repertoires from subjects exposed to, actively infected with, or recovered from COVID-19 were included in the dataset. The prospective study material was composed of cDNA or gDNA derived from T cells, B-cell-depleted T cells, or PBMCs. The repertoires were released in a freely available public database intended as a resource for research on the immune response to SARS-CoV-2. Where available, HLA class I and class II types were obtained from metadata supplied by the sample provider rather than from assay-based typing. A de-identified subject ID, COVID-19 status, age in years and sex were almost always included in the sample metadata. Samples came from the ongoing ImmuneRACE study (first 160 participants) plus 1,254 subjects from 6 global collaborators.

Broad study findings and their caveats: The amount of clinical and demographic metadata varied by source and participant and was provided uncurated.

CDR1 and CDR2 (SNHLY, FYNNEI) derive from the germline V gene. V and J lose 5 bases and 4 bases, and a span of 8 bases separates them. CDR3 length: 12 amino acids, cysteine to phenylalanine. CDR3 DNA only is kept here, 36 bases in frame from base 1. The collaborating institutions used their own protocols to collect whole blood in K2EDTA tubes. For TCRbeta analysis, collaborators shipped samples in one of three forms: frozen whole blood, isolated PBMCs, or DNA extracted from either of those sample types. The immunoSEQ Assay, a bias-controlled multiplex PCR, was used to amplify TCRbeta CDR3 regions from genomic DNA. In the authors' own workflow: The number of nucleated cells in each sample was estimated by amplification of reference gene primers within the assay. Sequence reads were collapsed and filtered to measure the absolute abundance of every unique TCRbeta CDR3 rearrangement. For each sample, productive Simpson clonality was calculated by taking the square root of Simpson's diversity index across productive rearrangements. Entries here come from immuneACCESS through TCRdb and include only in-frame sequences with V and J called. Some clones fail to appear in such tables; in the studies checked, an unresolved V gene covers under half of the shortfall, and the cause of the remainder is unknown. V and J calls and clone size are those listed in that table; D and trimming were worked out from the DNA. The sample records roughly 160,000 clones, 65% to 90% of which are singletons. The ten largest clones add up to roughly 8.2% of the sample.

With regard to this clone: Its binding antigen is unknown. No qualities accompany the bases; no much larger clone lies one base away. The same CDR3 is also encoded by other DNA sequences in this sample.

The receptor comes from a man in his fifties or sixties with acute or convalescent COVID-19. Here the chain combines TRBV2 and TRBJ1-2; TRBD1 is possibly the D segment (5 matching bases). Material for sequencing was peripheral blood. CDR3 protein: CASSRDSYGYTF. The nucleotide sequence is TGTGCCAGCAGTCGGGACTCCTATGGCTACACCTTC.